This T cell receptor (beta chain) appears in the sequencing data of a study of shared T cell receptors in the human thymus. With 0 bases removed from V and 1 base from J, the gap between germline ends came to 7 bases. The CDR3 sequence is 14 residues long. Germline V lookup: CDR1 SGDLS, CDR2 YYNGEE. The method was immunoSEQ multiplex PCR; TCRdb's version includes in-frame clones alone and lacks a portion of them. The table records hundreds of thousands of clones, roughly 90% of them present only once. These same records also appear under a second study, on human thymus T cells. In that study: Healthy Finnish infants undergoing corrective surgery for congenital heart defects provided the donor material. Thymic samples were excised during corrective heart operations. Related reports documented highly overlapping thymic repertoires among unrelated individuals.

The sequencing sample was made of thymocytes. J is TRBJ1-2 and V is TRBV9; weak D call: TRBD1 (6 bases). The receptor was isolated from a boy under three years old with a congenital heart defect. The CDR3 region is CASSVAGHNYGYTF. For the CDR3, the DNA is TGTGCCAGCAGCGTAGCGGGACATAACTATGGCTACACCTTC.